The 24 T cell receptor beta chains reported below all come from one sample, sequenced in a study of cytomegalovirus exposure and HLA in healthy donors. PCR was performed using 60 Vbeta and 13 Jbeta primers. The method was immunoSEQ multiplex PCR; TCRdb's version includes in-frame clones alone and lacks a portion of them. The sample lists some 150,000 clones, 75% seen once, with around 3.4% in the top ten. Material for sequencing was PBMCs. All receptors come from a man in his forties in good health and CMV-seronegative.

Turning to this clone: In the same sample, other DNA sequences code for this CDR3. J is TRBJ1-4 and V is TRBV18, with 7 bases identical to TRBD1. CDR1 and CDR2 from the germline V gene are KGHSH and LQKENI. The CDR3 contains 14 residues. After removal of 4 bases from V and 1 base from J, the junction contained 0 bases not matched to a gene. The CDR3 is CASSRQGTNEKLFF. In DNA, the CDR3 is TGTGCCAGCTCACGACAGGGAACTAATGAAAAACTGTTTTTT.

The chain joins TRBV11-1 to TRBJ1-5, with D possibly TRBD1 on 5 matching bases. CDR1 and CDR2 (germline): SGHAT, FQDESV (reference sequence). This CDR3 spans 15 amino acids. The germline V and J ends were trimmed by 2 bases and 4 bases, with 12 bases remaining between them. CDR3 nucleotide sequence: TGTGCCAGCAGCTTATATGCGGGGGAAAATCAGCCCCAGCATTTT. Its translation is CASSLYAGENQPQHF.

This chain uses TRBV7-8 with TRBJ2-7, with 8 positions matching TRBD1. This CDR3 spans 14 amino acids. V dropped 1 base and J dropped 1; count of bases not matched to a gene: 0. CDR1 and CDR2 (germline): SGHVS, FQNEAQ. The CDR3 DNA follows: TGTGCCAGCAGCTTAGGGGACAGGTCCTACGAGCAGTACTTC. Amino acids: CASSLGDRSYEQYF.

J is TRBJ2-7 and V is TRBV27, with 10 nucleotides matching TRBD1. The germline V gene has CDR1 MNHEY and CDR2 SMNVEV (reference sequence). This CDR3 region has 14 residues. Germline trimming cut 6 bases from V and 4 bases from J; bases unmatched to any gene: 6. DNA for the CDR3: TGTGCCAGCAGGGAACCGGGACAGGGGTACGAGCAGTACTTC. Its translation is CASREPGQGYEQYF.

The CDR3 protein is CARSSAGKEYGYTF. CDR3 DNA sequence: TGTGCCAGAAGCTCAGCGGGAAAGGAGTATGGCTACACCTTC. The chain combines TRBV5-3 with TRBJ1-2, with D unclear. TRBV5-3 is given ORF status, its function remaining uncertain. Trimming shortened V by 3 bases and J by 5 bases, and 14 bases separated the two germline ends. The CDR3 is 14 residues long.

This clone was counted between two and nine times. This chain links TRBV30 with TRBJ1-1, with D unresolved. Germline CDR1 is GTSNPN and CDR2 is SVGIG (reference sequence). V shed 0 bases and J shed 10 bases, with 15 bases lying between them. This CDR3 has 13 amino acids. The CDR3 DNA reads TGTGCCTGGAGTGTACATGAGACGCCGGGAGCTTTCTTT. Protein sequence: CAWSVHETPGAFF.

This chain joins TRBV6-5 and TRBJ1-5, with D perhaps TRBD1 (5 bases). Per the germline V gene, CDR1 is MNHEY and CDR2 is SVGAGI. V dropped 6 bases and J dropped 7 bases, with 13 bases sitting between them. The CDR3 consists of 13 residues. CDR3: CASRGRGEQPQHF. The DNA of the CDR3 is TGTGCCAGCAGGGGGAGGGGAGAACAGCCCCAGCATTTT.

This chain connects TRBV7-6 to TRBJ1-2, with TRBD1 matching 7 bases. Germline V gene data show CDR1 as SGHVS and CDR2 as FNYEAQ. The CDR3 runs to 13 residues. V gave up 5 bases and J gave up 8 bases; unmatched junction bases: 8. The CDR3 loop reads CASSPRQGYGYTF. The CDR3 DNA reads as TGTGCCAGCAGCCCTCGACAGGGTTACGGCTACACCTTC.

This clone was seen more than once but under ten times. The chain recombines TRBV28 with TRBJ1-1; 7 positions agree with TRBD1. The CDR3 length is 13 residues. Germline V gives CDR1 MDHEN, CDR2 SYDVKM. The junction had 8 bases not matched to a gene; V was cut back by 6 bases and J by 7 bases. The CDR3 DNA sequence: TGTGCCAGCAGAAAGGACAGGTGGGGTGAAGCTTTCTTT. It specifies CASRKDRWGEAFF.

This clone was seen a handful of times. Other DNA sequences in this sample translate to the same CDR3. The V call is TRBV7-3, the J call TRBJ2-1, with TRBD2 matching over 9 bases. The trim removed 6 bases at V and 9 bases at J, leaving 12 bases unmatched. The CDR3 loop spans 15 amino acids. The germline CDR1 and CDR2 sequences are SGHTA and FQGTGA. The CDR3 loop reads CASRASGEVFGEQFF. CDR3 in DNA: TGTGCCAGCAGGGCTAGCGGGGAAGTCTTCGGTGAGCAGTTCTTC.

This clone was seen more than once but under ten times. This chain joins TRBV9 and TRBJ2-3, with TRBD2 matching over 10 bases. The CDR3 consists of 16 residues. CDR1 is SGDLS, CDR2 YYNGEE, per germline. V lost 3 bases to trimming and J lost 2 bases; unmatched junction nucleotides: 6. The CDR3 coding sequence is TGTGCCAGCAGCGGGTATCTAGCGGGGGTCACAGATACGCAGTATTTT. It yields the protein CASSGYLAGVTDTQYF. Together with reference TRBV9 and TRBJ2-3, the CDR3 gives the full variable domain: DSGVTQTPKHLITATGQRVTLRCSPRSGDLSVYWYQQSLDQGLQFLIQYYNGEERAKGNILERFSAQQFPDLHSELNLSSLELGDSALYFCASSGYLAGVTDTQYFGPGTRLTVL.

This clone appeared a few times. The rearrangement uses TRBV13 and TRBJ1-5; D may be TRBD1 (5 bases). V was trimmed by 3 bases and J by 7 bases, leaving 13 bases between them. Per the germline V gene, CDR1 is PRHDT and CDR2 is FYEKMQ (reference sequence). CDR3 length: 14 residues. CDR3 in DNA: TGTGCCAGCAGCTTCGGGGGGGTTGAGCAGCCCCAGCATTTT. This translates into CASSFGGVEQPQHF.

The chain joins TRBV30 to TRBJ1-3; D unresolved. The germline V and J ends were trimmed by 3 bases and 0 bases, with 9 bases remaining between them. From germline, CDR1 is GTSNPN and CDR2 SVGIG (reference sequence). The length of the CDR3 is 14 residues. CDR3 nucleotides: TGTGCCTGGAGCGAGTCCTACTCTGGAAACACCATATATTTT. It is translated as CAWSESYSGNTIYF. Based on the CDR3 plus reference TRBV30 and TRBJ1-3, the full variable domain is SQTIHQWPATLVQPVGSPLSLECTVEGTSNPNLYWYRQAAGRGLQLLFYSVGIGQISSEVPQNLSASRPQDRQFILSSKKLLLSDSGFYLCAWSESYSGNTIYFGEGSWLTVV.

This chain joins TRBV9 and TRBJ2-2, with 7 bases fitting TRBD2. The CDR3 consists of 16 residues. Trimming took 0 bases from V and 5 from J; bases not matched to a gene: 7. Germline CDR1 SGDLS, CDR2 YYNGEE. DNA of the CDR3: TGTGCCAGCAGCGTAGGTCCTAGCGGAGGGACCGGGGAGCTGTTTTTT. Amino acids: CASSVGPSGGTGELFF.

This clone was detected only a few times. V usage is TRBV4-2 and J usage is TRBJ1-1; 7 nucleotides agree with TRBD1. V shed 3 bases and J 1 base; nucleotides not matched to a gene: 8. The germline gives CDR1 LGHNA, CDR2 YNFKEQ. CDR3 length: 16 residues. DNA of the CDR3: TGTGCCAGCAGCCATGATAGTCGGACAGGGAACACTGAAGCTTTCTTT. Encoded protein: CASSHDSRTGNTEAFF.

This chain uses TRBV19 with TRBJ1-1; the D is unclear. V lost 0 bases and J lost 0, with 8 bases in between. The V gene's germline CDR1 is LNHDA and CDR2 SQIVND (reference sequence). The CDR3 contains 15 residues. CDR3 coding DNA: TGTGCCAGTAGTATAGATCGAGGGATGAACACTGAAGCTTTCTTT. Its translation is CASSIDRGMNTEAFF.

This clone was seen once. The rearrangement uses TRBV27 and TRBJ2-7; possibly TRBD2 for D (5 bases). The CDR3 covers 14 residues. V lost 2 bases and J 1 base, leaving 9 bases between the germline ends. Looked up from germline, CDR1 is MNHEY and CDR2 is SMNVEV (reference sequence). The CDR3 protein is CASSLRAGSYEQYF. The CDR3, as DNA: TGTGCCAGCAGTTTAAGGGCGGGTTCCTACGAGCAGTACTTC.

The J gene is TRBJ2-5, the V gene TRBV27; 9 positions match TRBD1. CDR3 size: 14 residues. The germline CDR1 and CDR2 sequences are MNHEY and SMNVEV (reference sequence). Trimming removed 8 bases from V and 5 bases from J; junction bases left unmatched: 9. Written as DNA, the CDR3 is TGTGCCAGCGGAGCCACAGGGGGCGCGGAGACCCAGTACTTC. It yields the protein CASGATGGAETQYF.

There are a few counts of this clone. The V and J genes are TRBV5-4 and TRBJ1-1; D is undetermined. Trimming shortened V by 3 bases and J by 1 base, and 13 bases separated the two germline ends. The CDR3 totals 15 residues. Per germline, CDR1 SGHNT and CDR2 YYREEE (reference sequence). In nucleotides, the CDR3 is TGTGCCAGCAGCTCCGCGAGGGTGACGAACACTGAAGCTTTCTTT. Protein product: CASSSARVTNTEAFF. The entire variable domain, with the rest obtained from reference TRBV5-4 and TRBJ1-1, is as follows: ETGVTQSPTHLIKTRGQQVTLRCSSQSGHNTVSWYQQALGQGPQFIFQYYREEENGRGNFPPRFSGLQFPNYSSELNVNALELDDSALYLCASSSARVTNTEAFFGQGTRLTVV.

The chain is built from TRBV10-3 and TRBJ2-1; TRBD1 might be the D (6 bases). V was pared by 6 bases and J by 6 bases, with 15 bases between. The germline CDR1 and CDR2 sequences are ENHRY and SYGVKD. This CDR3 has 14 amino acids. CDR3 nucleotide sequence: TGTGCCATCAGCCCTCGGGAACAGGGCAATGAGCAGTTCTTC. Its protein product is CAISPREQGNEQFF.

This clone was detected once. The CDR3 reads CASPPHGGGLEAFF. In DNA form, the CDR3 reads TGCGCCAGCCCCCCCCATGGGGGAGGCCTTGAAGCTTTCTTT. The V call is TRBV5-1, the J call TRBJ1-1; perhaps TRBD1 as D (5 bases). The length of the CDR3 is 14 residues. Germline V gene lookup returns CDR1 SGHRS and CDR2 YFSETQ. The V end lost 7 bases, the J end lost 7 bases, and 20 bases lay between the germline ends.

This rearrangement joins TRBV6-5 to TRBJ1-2, with a weak D call TRBD1 (5 bases). The CDR3 has 12 amino acids. Between the trimmed V and J ends, which lost 2 bases and 8 bases, there was a span of 9 bases. The germline CDR1 and CDR2 sequences are MNHEY and SVGAGI. The chain's CDR3 is CASSYQGTGYTF. For the CDR3, the DNA is TGTGCCAGCAGTTACCAGGGTACCGGCTACACCTTC.

V usage is TRBV20-1 and J usage is TRBJ1-2; no reliable D call. In germline, CDR1 is DFQATT, CDR2 SNEGSKA (reference sequence). V was pared by 3 bases and J by 8 bases, with 10 bases between. There are 11 residues in the CDR3. CDR3 DNA sequence: TGCAGTGCTAGGAGCGGGTCCGGCTACACCTTC. Encoded protein: CSARSGSGYTF.

The rearrangement uses TRBV5-1 and TRBJ1-1, with D maybe TRBD1 (5 bases). V lost 2 bases, J lost 5 bases, and 13 bases lay in between. Germline-derived CDR1 and CDR2 are SGHRS and YFSETQ. The CDR3 has 14 residues. The CDR3 nucleotides read TGCGCCAGCAGCTTATTTCAGGGCCAGACTGAAGCTTTCTTT. Residues: CASSLFQGQTEAFF.